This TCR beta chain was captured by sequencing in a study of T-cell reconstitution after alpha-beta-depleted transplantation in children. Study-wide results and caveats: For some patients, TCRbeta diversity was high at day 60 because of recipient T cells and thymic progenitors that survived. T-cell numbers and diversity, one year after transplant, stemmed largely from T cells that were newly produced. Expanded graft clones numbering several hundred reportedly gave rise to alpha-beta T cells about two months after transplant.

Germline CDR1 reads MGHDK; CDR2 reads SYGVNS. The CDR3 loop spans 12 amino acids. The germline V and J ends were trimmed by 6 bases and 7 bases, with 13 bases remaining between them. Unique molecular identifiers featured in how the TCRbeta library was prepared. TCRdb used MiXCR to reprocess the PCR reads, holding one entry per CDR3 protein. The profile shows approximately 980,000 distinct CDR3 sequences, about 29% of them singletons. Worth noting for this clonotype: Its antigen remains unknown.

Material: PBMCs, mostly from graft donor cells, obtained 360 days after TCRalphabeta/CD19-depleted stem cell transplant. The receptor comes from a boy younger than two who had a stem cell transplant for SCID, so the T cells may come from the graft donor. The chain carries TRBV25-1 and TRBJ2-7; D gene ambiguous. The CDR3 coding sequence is TGTGCCAGCAGCCCCGTCGGAAGAGAGCAGTACTTC. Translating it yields CASSPVGREQYF.